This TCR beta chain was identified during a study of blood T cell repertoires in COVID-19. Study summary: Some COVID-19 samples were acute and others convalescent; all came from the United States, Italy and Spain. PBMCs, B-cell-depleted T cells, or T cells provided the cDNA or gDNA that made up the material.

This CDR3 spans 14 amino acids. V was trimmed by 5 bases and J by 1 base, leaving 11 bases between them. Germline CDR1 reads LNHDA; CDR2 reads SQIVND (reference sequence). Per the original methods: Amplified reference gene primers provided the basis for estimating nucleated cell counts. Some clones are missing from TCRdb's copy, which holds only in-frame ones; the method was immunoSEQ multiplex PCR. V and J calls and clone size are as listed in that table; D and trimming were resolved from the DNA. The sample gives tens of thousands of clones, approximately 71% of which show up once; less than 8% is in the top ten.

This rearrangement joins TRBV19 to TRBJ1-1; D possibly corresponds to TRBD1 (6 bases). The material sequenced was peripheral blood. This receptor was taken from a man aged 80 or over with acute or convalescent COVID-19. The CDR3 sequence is CASSQTTGNTEAFF. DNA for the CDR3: TGTGCCAGTAGTCAAACGACAGGGAACACTGAAGCTTTCTTT.